Below, 5 T cell receptor beta chains from the same sample are listed, as sequenced in a study of cytomegalovirus exposure and HLA in healthy donors (dated by TCRdb to the late 2010s). The library was generated by the immunoSEQ multiplex PCR assay. For the multiplex PCR, a mixture combining 60 forward primers for TCR Vbeta segments and 13 reverse primers for TCR Jbeta segments was used. In its TCRdb copy, this immuneACCESS table keeps in-frame sequences only and misses some clones. Where compared with another copy, unresolved V genes explain less than half of these, and the others have no known cause. The sample table holds approximately 130,000 clones, of which around 80% were seen once. 1.8% of the sample is held by the ten biggest clonotypes. Sequencing was done on a sample of PBMCs. Source of these receptors: a woman aged 40 to 50 in good health and CMV-seronegative.

The chain recombines TRBV11-3 with TRBJ2-7; 15 bases match TRBD2. The germline gives CDR1 SGHNT, CDR2 YENEEA. V lost 0 bases and J lost 0; bases outside the gene matches: 6. This CDR3 has 19 residues. The CDR3 sequence is CASSLDSRTSGRASYEQYF. The CDR3 DNA reads TGTGCCAGCAGCTTAGATTCCCGGACTAGCGGGAGGGCCTCCTACGAGCAGTACTTC.

This chain connects TRBV7-2 to TRBJ2-1, with TRBD2 matching 11 bases. Trimming removed 1 base from V and 9 bases from J; junction bases left unmatched: 5. The CDR3 is 15 residues long. CDR1 and CDR2 (germline): SGHTA, FQGNSA. Here the CDR3 reads CASSLDSGGAAEQFF. The CDR3 nucleotides read TGTGCCAGCAGCTTAGATAGCGGGGGGGCCGCTGAGCAGTTCTTC.

This clone was observed a few times. V gene TRBV13 combines with J gene TRBJ2-3; no clear D gene. The CDR3 contains 17 residues. Germline V gene sequence: CDR1 PRHDT, CDR2 FYEKMQ (reference sequence). V lost 6 bases and J 0 bases, leaving 19 bases between the germline ends. In DNA, the CDR3 is TGTGCCAGCAGACCTACCACTGACATTTCTAGCACAGATACGCAGTATTTT. It codes for CASRPTTDISSTDTQYF.

J is TRBJ2-3 and V is TRBV11-1; D not resolved. V lost 5 bases, J lost 2 bases, and 11 bases lay in between. From germline, CDR1 is SGHAT and CDR2 FQDESV (reference sequence). The CDR3 extends over 14 amino acids. The CDR3 region has the DNA TGTGCCAGCAGCCTCAGGCCCATCACAGATACGCAGTATTTT. Protein: CASSLRPITDTQYF.

V is TRBV5-4 and J is TRBJ1-6; D remains ambiguous. The CDR3 has 15 amino acids. Germline CDR1 SGHNT, CDR2 YYREEE (reference sequence). V lost 0 bases and J lost 14, with 18 bases in between. The DNA for the CDR3 is TGTGCCAGCAGCTTGGCCACAGCCGGTTCGAGGGCCCTCCACTTT. Its protein product is CASSLATAGSRALHF.